This TCR beta chain is drawn from a study of blood T cell repertoires in COVID-19. Study information: Researchers got acute and convalescent COVID-19 samples from the United States, Italy and Spain. Sample material is recorded as cDNA or gDNA derived from T cells, B-cell-depleted T cells, or PBMCs.

Germline lookup yields CDR1 LGHDT and CDR2 YNNKEL (reference sequence). The CDR3 contains 12 residues. V lost 6 bases and J 9 bases, leaving 12 bases between the germline ends. As originally analysed: Estimation of nucleated cell counts relied on the amplification of reference gene primers. The method was immunoSEQ multiplex PCR; TCRdb's version includes in-frame clones alone and lacks a portion of them. V and J calls plus clone size are reproduced from that table; the DNA served to infer D and trimming. Of about 80,000 clones detected, around 84% appear once; the ten largest clones hold 35% to 40%. The sequence came from a woman in her sixties or seventies with acute or convalescent COVID-19. The specimen was peripheral blood. The rearrangement links TRBV3-1 (or the pseudogene TRBV3-2) to TRBJ2-1; maybe TRBD2 (6 bases). The CDR3 sequence is CASRGDWGEQFF. The CDR3 region has the DNA TGTGCCAGCAGGGGGGACTGGGGTGAGCAGTTCTTC.